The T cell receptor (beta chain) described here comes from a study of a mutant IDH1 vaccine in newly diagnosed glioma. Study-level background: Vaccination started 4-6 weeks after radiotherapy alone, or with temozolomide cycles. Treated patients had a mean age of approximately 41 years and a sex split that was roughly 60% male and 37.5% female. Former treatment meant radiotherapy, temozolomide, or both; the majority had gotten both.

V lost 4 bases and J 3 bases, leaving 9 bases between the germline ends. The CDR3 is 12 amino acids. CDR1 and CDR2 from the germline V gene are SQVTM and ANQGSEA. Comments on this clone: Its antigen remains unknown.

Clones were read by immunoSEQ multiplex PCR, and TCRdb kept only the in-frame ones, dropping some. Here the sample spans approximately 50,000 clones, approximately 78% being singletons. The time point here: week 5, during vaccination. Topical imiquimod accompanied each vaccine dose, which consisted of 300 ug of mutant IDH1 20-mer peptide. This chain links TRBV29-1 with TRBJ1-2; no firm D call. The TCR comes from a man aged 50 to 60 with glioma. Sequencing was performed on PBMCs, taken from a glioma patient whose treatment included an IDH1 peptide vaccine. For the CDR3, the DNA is TGCAGCGTTGTCGGGCTTTACTATGGCTACACCTTC. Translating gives CSVVGLYYGYTF.